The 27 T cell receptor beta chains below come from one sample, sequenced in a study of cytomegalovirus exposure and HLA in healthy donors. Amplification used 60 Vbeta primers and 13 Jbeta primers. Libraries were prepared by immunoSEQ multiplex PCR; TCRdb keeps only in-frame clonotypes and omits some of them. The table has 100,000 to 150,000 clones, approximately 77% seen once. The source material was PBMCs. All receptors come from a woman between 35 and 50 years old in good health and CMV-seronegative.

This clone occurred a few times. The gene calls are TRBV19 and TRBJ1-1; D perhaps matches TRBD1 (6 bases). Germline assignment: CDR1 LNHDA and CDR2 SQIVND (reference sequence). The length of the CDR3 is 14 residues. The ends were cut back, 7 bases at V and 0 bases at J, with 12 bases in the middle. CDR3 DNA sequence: TGTGCCAGTATTACGGACAGTTTGAACACTGAAGCTTTCTTT. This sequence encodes CASITDSLNTEAFF.

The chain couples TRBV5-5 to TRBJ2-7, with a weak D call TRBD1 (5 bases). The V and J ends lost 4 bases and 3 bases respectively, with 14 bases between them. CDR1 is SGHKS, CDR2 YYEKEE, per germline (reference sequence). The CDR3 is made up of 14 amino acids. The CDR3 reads CASSVLSQGYEQYF. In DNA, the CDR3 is TGTGCCAGCAGCGTACTGAGTCAGGGCTACGAGCAGTACTTC.

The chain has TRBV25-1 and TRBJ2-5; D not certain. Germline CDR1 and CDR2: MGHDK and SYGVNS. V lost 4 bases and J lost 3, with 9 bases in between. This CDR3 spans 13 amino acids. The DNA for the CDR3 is TGTGCCAGCAGTGCTTGGCTAGAAGAGACCCAGTACTTC. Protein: CASSAWLEETQYF. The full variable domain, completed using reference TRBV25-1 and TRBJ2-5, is EADIYQTPRYLVIGTGKKITLECSQTMGHDKMYWYQQDPGMELHLIHYSYGVNSTEKGDLSSESTVSRIRTEHFPLTLESARPSHTSQYLCASSAWLEETQYFGPGTRLLVL.

The chain's CDR3 is CASSLESGTSRHEQYF. In DNA form, the CDR3 reads TGTGCCAGCAGCTTAGAGTCCGGGACAAGCCGTCACGAGCAGTACTTC. The chain recombines TRBV7-9 with TRBJ2-7, with D perhaps TRBD1 (6 bases). This CDR3 spans 16 amino acids. Germline CDR1 reads SEHNR; CDR2 reads FQNEAQ (reference sequence). V was clipped by 1 base and J by 5 bases, with 18 bases between them.

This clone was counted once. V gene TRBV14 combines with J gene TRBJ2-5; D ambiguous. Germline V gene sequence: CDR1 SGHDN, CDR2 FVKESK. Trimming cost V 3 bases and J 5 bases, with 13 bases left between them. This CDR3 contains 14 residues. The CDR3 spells CASSHRSVRETQYF. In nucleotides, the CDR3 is TGTGCCAGCAGCCACCGGTCCGTTCGTGAGACCCAGTACTTC.

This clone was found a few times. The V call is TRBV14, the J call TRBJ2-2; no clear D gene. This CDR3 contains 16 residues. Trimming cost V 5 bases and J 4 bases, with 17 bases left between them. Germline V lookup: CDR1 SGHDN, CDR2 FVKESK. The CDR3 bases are TGTGCCAGCAGCGCCCAATCAGGCGCCAGCACCGGGGAGCTGTTTTTT. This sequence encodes CASSAQSGASTGELFF.

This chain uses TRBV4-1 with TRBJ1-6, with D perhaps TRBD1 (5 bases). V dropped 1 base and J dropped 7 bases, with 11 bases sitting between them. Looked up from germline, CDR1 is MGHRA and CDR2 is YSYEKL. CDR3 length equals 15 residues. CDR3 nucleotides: TGCGCCAGCAGCCAAGTCGGGGGTGGAAATTCACCCCTCCACTTT. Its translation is CASSQVGGGNSPLHF.

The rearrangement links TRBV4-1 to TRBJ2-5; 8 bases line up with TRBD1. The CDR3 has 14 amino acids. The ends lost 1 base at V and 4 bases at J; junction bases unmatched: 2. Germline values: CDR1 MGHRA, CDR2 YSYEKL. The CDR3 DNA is TGCGCCAGCAGCCAAGCCGGGACAGGAGAGACCCAGTACTTC. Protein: CASSQAGTGETQYF.

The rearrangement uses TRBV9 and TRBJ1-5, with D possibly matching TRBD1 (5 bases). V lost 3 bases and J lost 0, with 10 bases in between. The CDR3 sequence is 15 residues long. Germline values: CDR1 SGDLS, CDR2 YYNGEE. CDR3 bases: TGTGCCAGCAGCGCCGGGGGTTTTAGCAATCAGCCCCAGCATTTT. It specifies CASSAGGFSNQPQHF.

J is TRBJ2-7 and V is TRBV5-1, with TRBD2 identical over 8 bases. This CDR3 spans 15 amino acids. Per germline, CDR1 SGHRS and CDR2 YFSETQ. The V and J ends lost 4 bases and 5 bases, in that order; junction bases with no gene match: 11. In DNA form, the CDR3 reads TGCGCCAGCAGCCGGGGGGGTAGCGGGATAAACGAGCAGTACTTC. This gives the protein CASSRGGSGINEQYF.

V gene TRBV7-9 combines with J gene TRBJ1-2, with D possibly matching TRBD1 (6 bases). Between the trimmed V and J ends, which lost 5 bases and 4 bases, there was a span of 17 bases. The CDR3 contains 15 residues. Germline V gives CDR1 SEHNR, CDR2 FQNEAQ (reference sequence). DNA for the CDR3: TGTGCCAGCAGCGTCGGACAGCCTGCCCTCTATGGCTACACCTTC. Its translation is CASSVGQPALYGYTF.

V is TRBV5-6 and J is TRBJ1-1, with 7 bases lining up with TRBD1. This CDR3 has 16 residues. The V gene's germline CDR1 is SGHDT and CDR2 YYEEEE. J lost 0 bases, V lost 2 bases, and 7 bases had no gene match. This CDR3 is CASSFRTGAMNTEAFF. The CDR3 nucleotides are TGTGCCAGCAGCTTTCGAACAGGGGCTATGAACACTGAAGCTTTCTTT.

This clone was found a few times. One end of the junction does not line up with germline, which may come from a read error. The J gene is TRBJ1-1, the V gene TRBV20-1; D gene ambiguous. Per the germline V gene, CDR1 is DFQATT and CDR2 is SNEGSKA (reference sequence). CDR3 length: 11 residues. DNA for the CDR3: TGCAGTGCCAACCCTGCTGCTGGGAGTATCTTT. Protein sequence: CSANPAAGSIF.

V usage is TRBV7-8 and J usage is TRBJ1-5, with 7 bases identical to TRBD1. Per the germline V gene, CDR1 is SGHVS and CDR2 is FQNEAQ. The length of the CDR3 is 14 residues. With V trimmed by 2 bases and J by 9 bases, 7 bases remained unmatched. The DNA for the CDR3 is TGTGCCAGCAGCTTATCCGGGACAGTACGGCCCCAGCATTTT. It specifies CASSLSGTVRPQHF.

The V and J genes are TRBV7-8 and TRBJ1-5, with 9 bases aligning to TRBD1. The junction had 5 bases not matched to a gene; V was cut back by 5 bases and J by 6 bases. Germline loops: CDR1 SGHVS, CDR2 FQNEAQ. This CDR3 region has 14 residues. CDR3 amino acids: CASSLDRGVQPQHF. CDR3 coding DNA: TGTGCCAGCAGCCTAGACAGGGGGGTTCAGCCCCAGCATTTT.

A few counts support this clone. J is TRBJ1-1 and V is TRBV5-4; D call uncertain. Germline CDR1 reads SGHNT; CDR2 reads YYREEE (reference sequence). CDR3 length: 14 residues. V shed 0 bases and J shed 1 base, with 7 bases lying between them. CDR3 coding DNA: TGTGCCAGCAGCTTGGGGCACCCGAACACTGAAGCTTTCTTT. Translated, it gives CASSLGHPNTEAFF.

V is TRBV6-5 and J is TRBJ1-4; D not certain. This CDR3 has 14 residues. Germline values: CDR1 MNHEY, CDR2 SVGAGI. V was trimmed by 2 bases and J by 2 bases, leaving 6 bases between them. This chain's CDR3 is CASSYGLTNEKLFF. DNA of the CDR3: TGTGCCAGCAGTTACGGACTTACTAATGAAAAACTGTTTTTT.

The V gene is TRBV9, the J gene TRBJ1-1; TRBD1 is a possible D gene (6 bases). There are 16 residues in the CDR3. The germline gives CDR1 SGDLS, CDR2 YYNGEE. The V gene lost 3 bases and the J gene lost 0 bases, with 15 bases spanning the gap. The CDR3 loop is CASSAPRGGLNTEAFF. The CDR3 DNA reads TGTGCCAGCAGCGCTCCAAGGGGGGGTTTGAACACTGAAGCTTTCTTT.

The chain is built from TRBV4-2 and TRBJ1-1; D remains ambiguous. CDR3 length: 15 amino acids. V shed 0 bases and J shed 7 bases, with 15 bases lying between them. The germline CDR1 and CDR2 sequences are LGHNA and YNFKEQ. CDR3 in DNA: TGTGCCAGCAGCCAAGATTCAGGAATGGCGAGTGAAGCTTTCTTT. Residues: CASSQDSGMASEAFF.

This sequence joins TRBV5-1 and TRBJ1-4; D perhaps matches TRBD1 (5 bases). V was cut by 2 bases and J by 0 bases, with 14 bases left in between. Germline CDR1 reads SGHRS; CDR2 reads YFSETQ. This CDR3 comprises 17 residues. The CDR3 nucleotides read TGCGCCAGCAGCTTAAGGGGCGGCGGTGCAACTAATGAAAAACTGTTTTTT. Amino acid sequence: CASSLRGGGATNEKLFF.

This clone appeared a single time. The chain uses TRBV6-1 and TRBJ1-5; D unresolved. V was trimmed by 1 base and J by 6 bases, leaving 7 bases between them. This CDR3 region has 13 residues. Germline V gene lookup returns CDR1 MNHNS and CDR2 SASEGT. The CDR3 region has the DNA TGTGCCAGCAGTGAAGATCCCGGTCAGCCCCAGCATTTT. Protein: CASSEDPGQPQHF.

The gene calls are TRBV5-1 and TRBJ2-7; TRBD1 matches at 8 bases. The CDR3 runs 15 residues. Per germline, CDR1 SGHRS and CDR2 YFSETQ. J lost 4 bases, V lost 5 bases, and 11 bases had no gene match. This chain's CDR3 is CASRPAQDRAYEQYF. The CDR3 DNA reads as TGCGCCAGCAGACCGGCACAGGACAGGGCTTACGAGCAGTACTTC.

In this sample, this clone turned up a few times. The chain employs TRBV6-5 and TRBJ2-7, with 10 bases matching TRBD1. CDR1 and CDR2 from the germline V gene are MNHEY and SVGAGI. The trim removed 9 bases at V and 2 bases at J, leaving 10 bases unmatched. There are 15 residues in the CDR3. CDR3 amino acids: CASGRGTGVAYEQYF. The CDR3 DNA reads TGTGCCAGTGGCCGAGGGACAGGGGTAGCCTACGAGCAGTACTTC.

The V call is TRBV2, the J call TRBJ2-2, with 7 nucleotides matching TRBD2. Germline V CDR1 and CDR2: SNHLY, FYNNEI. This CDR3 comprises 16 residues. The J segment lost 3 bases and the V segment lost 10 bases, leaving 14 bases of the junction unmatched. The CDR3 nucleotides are TGTGCCATCCTACCGGGAAGCGGGGAATACACCGGGGAGCTGTTTTTT. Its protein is CAILPGSGEYTGELFF.

As DNA, the CDR3 is TGTGCCAGCAGCCCCAAGACAGGGGAAGGCTCACCCCTCCACTTT. This encodes CASSPKTGEGSPLHF. V gene TRBV7-9 combines with J gene TRBJ1-6, with 8 nucleotides matching TRBD1. This CDR3 contains 15 residues. V lost 5 bases, J lost 10 bases, and 10 bases stayed unmatched. Germline assignment: CDR1 SEHNR and CDR2 FQNEAQ (reference sequence).

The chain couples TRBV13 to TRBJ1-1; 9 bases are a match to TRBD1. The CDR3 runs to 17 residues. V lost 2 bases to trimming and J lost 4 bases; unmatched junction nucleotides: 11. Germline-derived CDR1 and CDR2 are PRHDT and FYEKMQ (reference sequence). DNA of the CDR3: TGTGCCAGCAGCTTAACGGACAGGGGAAGATGGAGCACTGAAGCTTTCTTT. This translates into CASSLTDRGRWSTEAFF.

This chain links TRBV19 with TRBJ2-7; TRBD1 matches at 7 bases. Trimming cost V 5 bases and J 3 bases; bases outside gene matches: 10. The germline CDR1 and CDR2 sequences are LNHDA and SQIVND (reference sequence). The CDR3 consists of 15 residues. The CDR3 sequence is CASSPTRDSYYEQYF. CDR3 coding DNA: TGTGCCAGTAGTCCCACTCGGGACAGCTACTACGAGCAGTACTTC.